The clone carrying this T cell receptor (beta chain) has just a few counts. Its matching antigen is unknown. The source of the sample is a study of T cell responses to AZD1222 COVID-19 vaccine. Regarding the study as a whole: Spike-specific TCR breadth and depth rose after two AZD1222 doses. Unmutated regions of variants are reportedly targeted by nearly half of spike-specific TCRs. Without day 14 samples, only post-peak T cell repertoires were studied.

TCRdb's table, derived via immunoSEQ multiplex PCR, lists solely in-frame clones and lacks some. The repertoire includes fewer than 150,000 clones, 88% of them detected once, and about 8.3% sits in the top ten. The sequencing used peripheral blood, collected on day 0 of AZD1222 vaccination. This clonotype originated in an adult in good health.

CDR3 sequence reads: CASTPSRGMGTEAFF. The CDR3 DNA follows: TGTGCCAGCACCCCTAGTCGGGGTATGGGTACTGAAGCTTTCTTT. The chain joins TRBV6-2 or TRBV6-3 to TRBJ1-1, with D uncertain. The CDR3 runs 15 residues. Trimming cost V 7 bases and J 5 bases, with 20 bases left between them. Germline CDR1 reads MNHEY; CDR2 reads SVGEGT.